This TCR beta chain is drawn from a study of blood T cell repertoires in COVID-19. For the study at large: Sample material is recorded as cDNA or gDNA derived from T cells, B-cell-depleted T cells, or PBMCs.

Repertoires were generated with immunoSEQ multiplex PCR, while TCRdb's copy carries only in-frame clones and drops some. Of around 94,000 clones in the sample, roughly 84% were seen once. The TCR was taken from a human donor in a cohort sampled during active COVID-19. Sequences were obtained from peripheral blood.

In DNA, the CDR3 is TGTGCCAGCCACAGGGTGGAAAACACTGAAGCTTTCTTT. Its translation: CASHRVENTEAFF. The chain carries TRBV28 and TRBJ1-1; D possibly corresponds to TRBD1 (6 bases). The V and J ends lost 8 bases and 2 bases respectively, with 12 bases between them. The V gene's germline CDR1 is MDHEN and CDR2 SYDVKM. This CDR3 is 13 amino acids long.